This T cell receptor beta chain comes out of a study of blood T cell repertoires in COVID-19. Study at large: Sites across the United States, Italy and Spain contributed samples from acute and convalescent COVID-19. T cells, B-cell-depleted T cells, or PBMCs provided the cDNA or gDNA that served as material.

Original data processing: Nucleated cell number was recorded as an estimate derived from reference gene primer amplification. Libraries were prepared by immunoSEQ multiplex PCR; TCRdb keeps only in-frame clonotypes and omits some of them. Clone size and the V and J calls come from that table; the DNA yielded D and trimming. The sample consists of roughly 100,000 clones, approximately 90% of them appearing once. The specimen sequenced was peripheral blood. This TCR derives from a man aged 50 to 59 in a cohort sampled during active COVID-19.

The CDR3 loop reads CASSYPGQSFYEQYF. CDR3 nucleotide sequence: TGTGCCAGCAGTTACCCGGGACAGTCGTTCTACGAGCAGTACTTC. The J gene is TRBJ2-7, the V gene TRBV6-2 or TRBV6-3; 7 nucleotides line up with TRBD1. V was clipped by 2 bases and J by 3 bases; unmatched bases: 7. The CDR3 is 15 amino acids. The V gene's germline CDR1 is MNHEY and CDR2 SVGEGT.